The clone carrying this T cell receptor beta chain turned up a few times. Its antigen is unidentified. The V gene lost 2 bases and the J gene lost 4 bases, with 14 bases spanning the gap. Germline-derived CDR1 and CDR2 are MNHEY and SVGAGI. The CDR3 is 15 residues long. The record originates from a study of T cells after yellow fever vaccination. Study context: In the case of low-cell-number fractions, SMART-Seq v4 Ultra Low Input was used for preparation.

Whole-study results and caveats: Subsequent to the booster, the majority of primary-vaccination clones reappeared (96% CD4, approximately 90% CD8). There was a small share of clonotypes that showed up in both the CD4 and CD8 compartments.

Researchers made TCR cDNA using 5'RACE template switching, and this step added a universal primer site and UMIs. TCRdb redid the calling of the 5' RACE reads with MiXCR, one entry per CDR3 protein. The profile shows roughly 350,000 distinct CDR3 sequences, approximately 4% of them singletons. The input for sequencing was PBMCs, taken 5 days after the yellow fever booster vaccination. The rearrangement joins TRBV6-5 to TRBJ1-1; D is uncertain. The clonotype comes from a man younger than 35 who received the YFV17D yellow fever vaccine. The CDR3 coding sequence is TGTGCCAGCAGTTACAATGAGGGAAAGACCACTGAAGCTTTCTTT. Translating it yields CASSYNEGKTTEAFF.